This T cell receptor beta chain came from a study of radiotherapy plus CTLA-4 blockade in lung cancer. Study-level findings and limits: Interferon-beta and early blood T cell clone dynamics reportedly predicted response best.

As to this clone: What it recognizes is unknown.

Some clones are missing from TCRdb's copy, which holds only in-frame ones; the method was immunoSEQ multiplex PCR. This table has some 80,000 clones, about 78% appearing once. V lost 5 bases, J lost 8 bases, and 11 bases lay in between. Germline CDR1 SEHNR, CDR2 FQNEAQ (reference sequence). This CDR3 region has 12 residues. The study gave focal radiation plus ipilimumab CTLA-4 blockade to patients with chemo-refractory metastatic non-small-cell lung cancer. Sequencing was performed on peripheral blood, taken from a patient treated with radiotherapy plus ipilimumab. The rearrangement links TRBV7-9 to TRBJ2-3, with D possibly TRBD2 on 6 matching bases. This clonotype was obtained from a human donor with non-small cell lung cancer whose response to radiotherapy plus ipilimumab could not be evaluated. Some clones in this sample may be carry-over from other donors' samples. CDR3 residues: CASSPQGGTQYF. CDR3 in DNA: TGTGCCAGCAGCCCTCAGGGAGGTACGCAGTATTTT.